This T cell receptor (beta chain) stems from a study of Graves' ophthalmopathy and Graves' hyperthyroidism. Study-wide results and caveats: Most thyroid clonotypes expanded beyond 0.001 frequency were also found in blood.

Moderate-to-severe activity, CAS ≥3, NOSPECS ≥4 and a duration under 3 months were seen in donors with ophthalmopathy. This clonotype was counted at least ten times. Its target is unknown. The CDR3 is 15 amino acids. V lost 0 bases, J lost 3 bases, and 5 bases stayed unmatched. Germline values: CDR1 DFQATT, CDR2 SNEGSKA (reference sequence). As the template, RNA transcripts were used to amplify TCR beta CDR3 regions. An opening RT-PCR round employed HTBI primers and preceded a second-round multiplex PCR. TCRdb passed the multiplex PCR reads through MiXCR, listing each CDR3 protein once. The sample includes some 160,000 distinct CDR3 sequences, 39% seen only once; the top ten take 8% to 9.5%.

This chain joins TRBV20-1 and TRBJ2-4; 7 bases agree with TRBD1. The material sequenced was peripheral blood. The source is a man in his thirties or forties with Graves' ophthalmopathy. The CDR3 sequence is CSARDPGGVKNIQYF. The CDR3, as DNA: TGCAGTGCTAGAGATCCAGGGGGAGTCAAAAACATTCAGTACTTC.